Below, 14 T cell receptor beta chains from the same sample are listed, as sequenced in a study of blood T cell repertoires in COVID-19 (dated by TCRdb to the early 2020s). Library creation used the immunoSEQ multiplex PCR assay. TCRdb provides this immuneACCESS table in a form limited to in-frame rearrangements. Some clones are lacking; in checked studies, under half of them reflect an unresolved V gene, and why the rest are absent is not known. A total of 150,000 or so clones appear in this sample, about nine tenths of them only once. About 4.6% of the sample is held by the ten biggest clonotypes. Material for sequencing was peripheral blood. The receptors shown here come from a young man with COVID-19, enrolled during active disease.

The chain's CDR3 is CASSFPAWGVGNSPLHF. The CDR3 DNA is TGTGCCAGCAGTTTCCCCGCTTGGGGAGTTGGGAATTCACCCCTCCACTTT. The V gene is TRBV27, the J gene TRBJ1-6; D is uncertain. Trimming removed 3 bases at V and 7 bases at J, with 19 bases between. This CDR3 contains 17 residues. Germline V gene lookup returns CDR1 MNHEY and CDR2 SMNVEV (reference sequence).

The rearrangement joins TRBV28 to TRBJ1-1, with D unresolved. V gave up 6 bases and J gave up 3 bases, with 11 bases separating them. This CDR3 has 13 residues. The germline V gene has CDR1 MDHEN and CDR2 SYDVKM. CDR3 DNA: TGTGCCAGCAGCCCTGCGGAGTACACTGAAGCTTTCTTT. Encoded protein: CASSPAEYTEAFF.

The V call is TRBV6-5, the J call TRBJ1-2; tentative D call: TRBD1 (6 bases). V was trimmed by 8 bases and J by 8 bases, leaving 18 bases between them. Germline lookup yields CDR1 MNHEY and CDR2 SVGAGI. The CDR3 is 13 amino acids. The CDR3 nucleotides read TGTGCCAGCGAAAGCGAAAACAGGGTCGGCTACACCTTC. Protein: CASESENRVGYTF.

The chain joins TRBV28 to TRBJ2-3, with D possibly matching TRBD1 (6 bases). Trimming removed 8 bases at V and 4 bases at J, with 16 bases between. The CDR3 extends over 14 amino acids. Per the germline V gene, CDR1 is MDHEN and CDR2 is SYDVKM. CDR3 region: CASGDISNSDTQYF. The CDR3 bases are TGTGCCAGCGGGGACATATCTAACTCAGATACGCAGTATTTT.

The chain has TRBV28 and TRBJ2-7, with 7 bases lining up with TRBD2. The junction had 19 bases not matched to a gene; V was cut back by 2 bases and J by 0 bases. Germline-derived CDR1 and CDR2 are MDHEN and SYDVKM. The CDR3 loop spans 20 amino acids. CDR3 DNA: TGTGCCAGCAGTTTAATTTACTTCAACCCCAGGCGGGGGAGCTCCTACGAGCAGTACTTC. Translated: CASSLIYFNPRRGSSYEQYF.

The rearrangement joins TRBV5-1 to TRBJ2-7; D might be TRBD1 (5 bases). Trimming stripped 4 bases from V and 3 bases from J, with 14 bases between. CDR1 and CDR2 (germline): SGHRS, YFSETQ. The CDR3 extends over 14 amino acids. Written as DNA, the CDR3 is TGCGCCAGCAGCCCCAACGCAGGGAACTACGAGCAGTACTTC. Its protein product is CASSPNAGNYEQYF.

The chain carries TRBV9 and TRBJ1-1; D not certain. CDR1 is SGDLS, CDR2 YYNGEE, per germline. Trimming removed 0 bases at V and 4 bases at J, with 13 bases between. This CDR3 comprises 15 residues. CDR3 region: CASSVVSNGRTEAFF. DNA for the CDR3: TGTGCCAGCAGCGTAGTATCGAATGGCCGCACTGAAGCTTTCTTT.

This chain uses TRBV7-2 with TRBJ2-3; 10 bases are a match to TRBD2. CDR3 size: 18 residues. Germline loops: CDR1 SGHTA, CDR2 FQGNSA. Trimming took 2 bases from V and 1 from J; bases not matched to a gene: 9. In DNA form, the CDR3 reads TGTGCCAGCAGCTTATTAAGGTCTAGCGGGAGTGGCACAGATACGCAGTATTTT. Translating gives CASSLLRSSGSGTDTQYF.

The rearrangement links TRBV7-6 to TRBJ2-7; 7 positions agree with TRBD1. J lost 4 bases, V lost 3 bases, and 6 bases had no gene match. This CDR3 has 14 residues. In germline, CDR1 is SGHVS, CDR2 FNYEAQ. CDR3 amino acids: CASSLARQGYEQYF. In DNA, the CDR3 is TGTGCCAGCAGCTTGGCGAGACAGGGTTACGAGCAGTACTTC.

V gene TRBV4-1 combines with J gene TRBJ1-5, with D perhaps matching TRBD1 (5 bases). Looked up from germline, CDR1 is MGHRA and CDR2 is YSYEKL. This CDR3 has 16 amino acids. With 0 bases removed from V and 5 bases from J, the gap between germline ends came to 14 bases. CDR3 loop: CASSQELGRVHQPQHF. The DNA for the CDR3 is TGCGCCAGCAGCCAAGAATTAGGCAGGGTCCATCAGCCCCAGCATTTT.

The V gene is TRBV6-1, the J gene TRBJ2-1; no reliable D call. The CDR3 extends over 13 amino acids. V lost 2 bases and J 9 bases, leaving 11 bases between the germline ends. CDR1 and CDR2 from the germline V gene are MNHNS and SASEGT. Here the CDR3 reads CASSEWATGEQFF. The CDR3 coding sequence is TGTGCCAGCAGTGAATGGGCAACTGGTGAGCAGTTCTTC.

The chain is built from TRBV7-9 and TRBJ2-7, with D possibly matching TRBD2 (5 bases). Per the germline V gene, CDR1 is SEHNR and CDR2 is FQNEAQ (reference sequence). There are 17 residues in the CDR3. Between the trimmed V and J ends, which lost 3 bases and 5 bases, there was a span of 23 bases. CDR3 sequence: CASSFPHGSPVFNEQYF. The CDR3 nucleotides read TGTGCCAGCAGCTTCCCCCATGGGAGCCCGGTATTCAACGAGCAGTACTTC.

The chain links TRBV6-6 to TRBJ2-7, with 9 nucleotides matching TRBD1. This CDR3 is 14 amino acids long. J lost 3 bases, V lost 7 bases, and 7 bases had no gene match. Looked up from germline, CDR1 is MNHNY and CDR2 is SVGAGI (reference sequence). The CDR3 loop reads CASIPGTGYYEQYF. Here the CDR3 DNA reads TGTGCCAGCATCCCCGGGACAGGGTACTACGAGCAGTACTTC.

J is TRBJ1-2 and V is TRBV28, with 8 bases fitting TRBD1. Germline V gene lookup returns CDR1 MDHEN and CDR2 SYDVKM. CDR3 size: 14 residues. V lost 3 bases to trimming and J lost 7 bases; unmatched junction nucleotides: 7. The CDR3, as DNA: TGTGCCAGCAGTTTCCCCGGACAGGGCTTTGGCTACACCTTC. It is translated as CASSFPGQGFGYTF.